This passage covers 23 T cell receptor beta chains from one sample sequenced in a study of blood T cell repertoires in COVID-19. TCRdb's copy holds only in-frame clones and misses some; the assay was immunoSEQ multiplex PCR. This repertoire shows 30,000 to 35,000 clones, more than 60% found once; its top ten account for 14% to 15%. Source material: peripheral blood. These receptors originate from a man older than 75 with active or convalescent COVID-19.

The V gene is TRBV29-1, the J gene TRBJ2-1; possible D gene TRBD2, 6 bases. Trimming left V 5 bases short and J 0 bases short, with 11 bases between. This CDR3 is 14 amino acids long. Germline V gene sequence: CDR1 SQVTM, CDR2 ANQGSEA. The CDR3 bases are TGCAGCGTTCTCATAGCGGCCTCCTACAATGAGCAGTTCTTC. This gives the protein CSVLIAASYNEQFF.

The CDR3 here is CASSKTGTSGGVEQFF. CDR3 bases: TGTGCCAGCAGCAAAACCGGGACTAGCGGGGGAGTTGAGCAGTTCTTC. The chain carries TRBV9 and TRBJ2-1, with 14 nucleotides matching TRBD2. The V segment lost 4 bases and the J segment 9 bases; nucleotides outside the gene matches: 9. The CDR3 spans 16 residues. Germline CDR1 and CDR2: SGDLS and YYNGEE.

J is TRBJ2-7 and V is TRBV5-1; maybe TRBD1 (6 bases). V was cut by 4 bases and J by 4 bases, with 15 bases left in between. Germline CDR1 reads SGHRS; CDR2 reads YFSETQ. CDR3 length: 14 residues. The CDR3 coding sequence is TGCGCCAGCAGCCTTACGACAGGAGAATACGAGCAGTACTTC. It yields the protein CASSLTTGEYEQYF.

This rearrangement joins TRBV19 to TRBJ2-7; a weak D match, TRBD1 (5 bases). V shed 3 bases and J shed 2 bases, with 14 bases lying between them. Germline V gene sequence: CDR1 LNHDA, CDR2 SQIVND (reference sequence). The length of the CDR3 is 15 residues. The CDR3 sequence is CASSMGQSPTYEQYF. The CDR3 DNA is TGTGCCAGTAGTATGGGGCAGTCACCTACCTACGAGCAGTACTTC.

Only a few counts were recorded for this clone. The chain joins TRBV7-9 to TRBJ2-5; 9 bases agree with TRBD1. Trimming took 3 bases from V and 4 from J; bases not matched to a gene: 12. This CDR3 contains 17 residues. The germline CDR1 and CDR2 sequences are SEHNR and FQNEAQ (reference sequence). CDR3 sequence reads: CASSFAGTGSLAETQYF. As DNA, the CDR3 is TGTGCCAGCAGCTTTGCCGGGACAGGGAGTTTGGCAGAGACCCAGTACTTC.

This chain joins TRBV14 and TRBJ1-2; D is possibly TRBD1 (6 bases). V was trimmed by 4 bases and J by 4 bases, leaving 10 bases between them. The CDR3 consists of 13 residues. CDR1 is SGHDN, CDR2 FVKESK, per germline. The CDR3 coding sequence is TGTGCCAGCAGCCCTCAGGGGACCTATGGCTACACCTTC. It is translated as CASSPQGTYGYTF.

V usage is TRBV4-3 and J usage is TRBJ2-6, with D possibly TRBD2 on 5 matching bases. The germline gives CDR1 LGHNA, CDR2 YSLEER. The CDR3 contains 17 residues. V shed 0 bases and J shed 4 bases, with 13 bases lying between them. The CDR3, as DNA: TGCGCCAGCAGCCAAGATTTTGAGGGCATCGGGGCCAACGTCCTGACTTTC. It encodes CASSQDFEGIGANVLTF.

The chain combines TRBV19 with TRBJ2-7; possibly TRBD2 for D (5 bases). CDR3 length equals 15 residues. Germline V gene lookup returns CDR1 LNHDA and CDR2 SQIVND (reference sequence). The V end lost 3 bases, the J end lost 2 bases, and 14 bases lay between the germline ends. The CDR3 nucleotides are TGTGCCAGTAGTATCTCTGGAGGAGAGCCCTACGAGCAGTACTTC. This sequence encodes CASSISGGEPYEQYF.

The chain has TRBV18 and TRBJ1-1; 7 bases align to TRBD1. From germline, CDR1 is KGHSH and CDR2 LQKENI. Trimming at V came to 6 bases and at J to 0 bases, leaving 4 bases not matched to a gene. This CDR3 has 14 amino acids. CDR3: CASSPGGMNTEAFF. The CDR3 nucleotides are TGTGCCAGCTCTCCAGGGGGGATGAACACTGAAGCTTTCTTT.

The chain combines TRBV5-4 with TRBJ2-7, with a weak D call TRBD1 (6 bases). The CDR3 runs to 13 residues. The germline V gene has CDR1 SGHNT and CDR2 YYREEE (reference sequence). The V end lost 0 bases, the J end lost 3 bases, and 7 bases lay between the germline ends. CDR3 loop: CASSLEQGYEQYF. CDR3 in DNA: TGTGCCAGCAGCTTGGAACAGGGCTACGAGCAGTACTTC.

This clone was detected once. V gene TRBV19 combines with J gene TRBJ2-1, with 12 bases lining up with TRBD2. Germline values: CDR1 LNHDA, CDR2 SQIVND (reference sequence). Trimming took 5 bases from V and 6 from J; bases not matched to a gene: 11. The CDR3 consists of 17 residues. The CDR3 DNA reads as TGTGCCAGTAGTTTACCGGGACTAGCGGGTAAACTCAATGAGCAGTTCTTC. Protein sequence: CASSLPGLAGKLNEQFF.

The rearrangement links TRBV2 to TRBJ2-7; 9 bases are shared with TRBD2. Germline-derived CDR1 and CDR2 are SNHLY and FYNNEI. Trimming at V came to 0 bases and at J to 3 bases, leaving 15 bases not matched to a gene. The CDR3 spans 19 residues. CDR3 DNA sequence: TGTGCCAGCAGTGAAGCAGGGCTAGCGGGGACGAATATATTCTACGAGCAGTACTTC. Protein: CASSEAGLAGTNIFYEQYF.

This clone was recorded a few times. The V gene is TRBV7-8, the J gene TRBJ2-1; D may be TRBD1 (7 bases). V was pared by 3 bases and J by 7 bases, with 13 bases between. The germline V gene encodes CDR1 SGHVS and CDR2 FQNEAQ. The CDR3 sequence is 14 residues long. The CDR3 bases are TGTGCCAGCAGCTTCCCGCAGGGGGGTAATGAGCAGTTCTTC. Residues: CASSFPQGGNEQFF.

CDR3 in DNA: TGTGCTAGTGGTTTGGTACTAGCGGAGAACCAAGAGACCCAGTACTTC. This gives the protein CASGLVLAENQETQYF. This sequence joins TRBV12-5 and TRBJ2-5; 8 nucleotides match TRBD2. Per germline, CDR1 LGHNT and CDR2 FRNRAP. The CDR3 is made up of 16 amino acids. The trim removed 0 bases at V and 0 bases at J, leaving 3 bases unmatched.

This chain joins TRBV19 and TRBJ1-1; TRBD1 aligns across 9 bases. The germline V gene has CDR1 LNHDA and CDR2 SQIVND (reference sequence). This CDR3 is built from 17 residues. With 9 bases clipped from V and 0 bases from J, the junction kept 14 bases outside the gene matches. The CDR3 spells CASRRIGTGLVNTEAFF. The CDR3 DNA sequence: TGTGCCAGCAGAAGAATTGGGACAGGGCTGGTGAACACTGAAGCTTTCTTT. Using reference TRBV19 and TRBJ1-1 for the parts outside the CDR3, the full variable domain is DGGITQSPKYLFRKEGQNVTLSCEQNLNHDAMYWYRQDPGQGLRLIYYSQIVNDFQKGDIAEGYSVSREKKESFPLTVTSAQKNPTAFYLCASRRIGTGLVNTEAFFGQGTRLTVV.

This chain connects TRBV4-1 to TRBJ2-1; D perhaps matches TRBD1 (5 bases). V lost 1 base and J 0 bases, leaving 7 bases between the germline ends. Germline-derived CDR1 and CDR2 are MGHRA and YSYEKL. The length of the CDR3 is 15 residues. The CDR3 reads CASSQGDSSYNEQFF. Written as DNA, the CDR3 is TGCGCCAGCAGCCAAGGTGACAGCTCCTACAATGAGCAGTTCTTC.

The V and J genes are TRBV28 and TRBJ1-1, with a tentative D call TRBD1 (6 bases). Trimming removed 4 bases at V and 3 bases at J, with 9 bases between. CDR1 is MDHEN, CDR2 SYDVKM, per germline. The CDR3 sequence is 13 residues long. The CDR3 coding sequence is TGTGCCAGCAGTTCGGACAGAGACACTGAAGCTTTCTTT. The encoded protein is CASSSDRDTEAFF.

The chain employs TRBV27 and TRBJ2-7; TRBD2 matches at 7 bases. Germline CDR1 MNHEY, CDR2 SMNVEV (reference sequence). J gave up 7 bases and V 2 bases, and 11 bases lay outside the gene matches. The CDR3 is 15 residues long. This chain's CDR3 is CASSLGGSWAFEQYF. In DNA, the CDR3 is TGTGCCAGCAGTTTAGGCGGGAGTTGGGCGTTTGAGCAGTACTTC.

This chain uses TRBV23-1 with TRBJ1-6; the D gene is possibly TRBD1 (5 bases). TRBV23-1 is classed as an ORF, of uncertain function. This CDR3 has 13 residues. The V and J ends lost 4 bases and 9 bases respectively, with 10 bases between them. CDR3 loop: CASSLAGRSPLHF. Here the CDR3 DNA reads TGCGCCAGCAGTCTGGCAGGGCGTTCACCCCTCCACTTT.

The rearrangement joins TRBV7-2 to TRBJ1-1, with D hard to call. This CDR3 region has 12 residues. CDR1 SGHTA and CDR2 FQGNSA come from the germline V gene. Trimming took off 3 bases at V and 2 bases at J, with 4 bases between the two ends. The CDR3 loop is CASSFPNTEAFF. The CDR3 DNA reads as TGTGCCAGCAGCTTTCCTAACACTGAAGCTTTCTTT.

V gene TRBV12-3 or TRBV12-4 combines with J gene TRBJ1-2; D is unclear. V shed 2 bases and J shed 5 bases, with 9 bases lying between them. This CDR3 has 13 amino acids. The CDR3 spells CASSLTEVYGYTF. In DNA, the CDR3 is TGTGCCAGCAGTTTAACCGAGGTTTATGGCTACACCTTC.

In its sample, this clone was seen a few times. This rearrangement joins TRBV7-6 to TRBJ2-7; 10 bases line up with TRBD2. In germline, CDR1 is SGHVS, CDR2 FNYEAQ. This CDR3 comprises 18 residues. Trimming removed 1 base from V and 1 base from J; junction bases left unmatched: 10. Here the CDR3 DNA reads TGTGCCAGCAGCTTAGTCCCGGCTAGCGGGAGCGGGTCCTACGAGCAGTACTTC. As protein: CASSLVPASGSGSYEQYF.

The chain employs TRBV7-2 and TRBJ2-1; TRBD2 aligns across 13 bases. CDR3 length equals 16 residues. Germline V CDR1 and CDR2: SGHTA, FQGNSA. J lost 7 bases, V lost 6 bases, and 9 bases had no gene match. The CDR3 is CASRPPGLAGSNEQFF. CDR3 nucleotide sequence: TGTGCCAGCAGACCTCCGGGACTAGCGGGGTCAAATGAGCAGTTCTTC.